This T cell receptor (beta chain) was captured in a study of blood T cell repertoires in COVID-19. About the research overall: PBMCs, B-cell-depleted T cells, or T cells provided the cDNA or gDNA that made up the material.

Generated by immunoSEQ multiplex PCR, the TCRdb table keeps only in-frame clones and is missing some. The repertoire holds roughly 200,000 clones, more than 65% seen once, with about 4.5% in the top ten. Per the germline V gene, CDR1 is MNHEY and CDR2 is SVGEGT. CDR3 length: 14 residues. V was cut by 5 bases and J by 4 bases, with 9 bases left in between. This clone was seen only a few times. The source material was peripheral blood. V and J are TRBV6-2 or TRBV6-3 and TRBJ1-6, with D possibly TRBD1 on 5 matching bases. This receptor was obtained from a man in his fifties or sixties with active or convalescent COVID-19. The chain's CDR3 is CASSRQTYNSPLHF. CDR3 nucleotide sequence: TGTGCCAGCAGTCGACAGACTTATAATTCACCCCTCCACTTT.